This TCR beta chain was documented in a study of ipilimumab plus nivolumab after autologous stem cell transplantation. Patients received nivolumab 3 mg/kg at weeks 1, 4, 7, 10, then fortnightly to week 26. The repertoire was sequenced with immunoSEQ multiplex PCR; TCRdb's copy has only in-frame clones and lacks some. Of under 20,000 clones in the sample, around four fifths were seen once. Trimming cost V 2 bases and J 4 bases, with 14 bases left between them. Germline CDR1 reads SGHTA; CDR2 reads FQGNSA. The CDR3 runs to 15 residues. This sample comprised PBMCs, obtained in a trial of ipilimumab plus nivolumab as post-transplant consolidation. V and J are TRBV7-2 and TRBJ1-2; D may be TRBD1 (5 bases). This receptor was obtained from a male donor with diffuse large B-cell lymphoma. The CDR3, as DNA: TGTGCCAGCAGCTTACTCTCAGGGATTTCCTATGGCTACACCTTC. This encodes CASSLLSGISYGYTF.